This TCR beta chain was obtained from a study of blood T cell repertoires in COVID-19 (dated by TCRdb to the early 2020s). Regarding the research as a whole: Samples covering the acute and convalescent phases of COVID-19 were provided by collaborators in the United States, Italy and Spain. The prospective study material was composed of cDNA or gDNA derived from T cells, B-cell-depleted T cells, or PBMCs. Deeply sampled blood TCRbeta repertoires from subjects exposed to, actively infected with, or recovered from COVID-19 were included in the dataset. The repertoires were released in a freely available public database intended as a resource for research on the immune response to SARS-CoV-2. The samples were drawn from the first 160 participants of the ongoing ImmuneRACE study and from more than 1,000 subjects provided by 6 global collaborators. The sample metadata nearly always contained a de-identified subject ID, COVID-19 status, age in years and sex. Where available, HLA class I and class II types were obtained from metadata supplied by the sample provider rather than from assay-based typing. General study outcomes and caveats: Clinical and demographic metadata were provided uncurated, with the amount varying by source and participant.

Comment on this clone: Its antigen target is currently unknown. Base-call qualities are not available, and no considerably larger clone is one nucleotide away.

V lost 4 bases and J lost 0 bases; the stretch between them is 8 bases long. For CDR1 and CDR2, the germline V gene lists SGDLS and YYNGEE. Taken from cysteine to phenylalanine, the CDR3 has 14 residues. Only the CDR3 region is kept as DNA, spanning 42 bases read in frame from base 1. Whole blood was collected in K2EDTA tubes by collaborating institutions according to the institutions' own protocols. For TCRbeta analysis, collaborators shipped samples as frozen whole blood, isolated PBMCs, or DNA extracted from either of those sample types. TCRbeta CDR3 regions were amplified from genomic DNA using the immunoSEQ Assay, a bias-controlled multiplex PCR. Concerning the study's data processing: The number of nucleated cells in each sample was estimated by amplification of reference gene primers within the assay. Sequence reads were collapsed and filtered to measure the absolute abundance of every unique TCRbeta CDR3 rearrangement. For each sample, productive Simpson clonality was calculated as the square root of Simpson's diversity index over productive rearrangements. TCRdb provides this immuneACCESS table in a form limited to in-frame rearrangements. Some clones are lacking; in checked studies, under half of them reflect an unresolved V gene, and why the rest are absent is not known. The DNA gave D and trimming, while V, J and clone size come from that table. This sample comprises over 300,000 clones, 90% of them detected only once. The top ten clonotypes cover roughly 6.8% of the sample.

The receptor was isolated from a man younger than 35 with active or convalescent COVID-19. Sequenced material: peripheral blood. The rearranged chain carries TRBV9 and TRBJ2-1; the D gene remains uncertain. The DNA is as follows: TGTGCCAGCAGCCGGTCGAGCTCCTACAATGAGCAGTTCTTC. Translated, it reads CASSRSSSYNEQFF.